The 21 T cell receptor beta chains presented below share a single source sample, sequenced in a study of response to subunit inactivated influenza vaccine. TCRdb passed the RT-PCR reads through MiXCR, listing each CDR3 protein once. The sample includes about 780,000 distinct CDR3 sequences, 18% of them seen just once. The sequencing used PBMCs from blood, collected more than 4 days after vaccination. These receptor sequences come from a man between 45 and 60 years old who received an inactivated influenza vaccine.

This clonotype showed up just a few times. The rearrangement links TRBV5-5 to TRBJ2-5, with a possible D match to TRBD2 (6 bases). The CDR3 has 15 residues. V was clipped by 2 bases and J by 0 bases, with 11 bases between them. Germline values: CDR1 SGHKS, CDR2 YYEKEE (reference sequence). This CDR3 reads CASSFPLADQETQYF. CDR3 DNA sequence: TGTGCCAGCAGCTTTCCCTTAGCGGACCAAGAGACCCAGTACTTC. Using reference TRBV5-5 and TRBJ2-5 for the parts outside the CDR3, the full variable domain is DAGVTQSPTHLIKTRGQQVTLRCSPISGHKSVSWYQQVLGQGPQFIFQYYEKEERGRGNFPDRFSARQFPNYSSELNVNALLLGDSALYLCASSFPLADQETQYFGPGTRLLVL.

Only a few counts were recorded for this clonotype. The CDR3 is CAISELGAGGSAHNEQFF. DNA for the CDR3: TGTGCCATCAGTGAGCTGGGGGCTGGTGGGAGCGCCCACAATGAGCAGTTCTTC. The chain is built from TRBV10-3 and TRBJ2-1; tentatively, D is TRBD1 (6 bases). The CDR3 sequence is 18 residues long. The V gene lost 2 bases and the J gene lost 5 bases, with 22 bases spanning the gap. Germline V gives CDR1 ENHRY, CDR2 SYGVKD.

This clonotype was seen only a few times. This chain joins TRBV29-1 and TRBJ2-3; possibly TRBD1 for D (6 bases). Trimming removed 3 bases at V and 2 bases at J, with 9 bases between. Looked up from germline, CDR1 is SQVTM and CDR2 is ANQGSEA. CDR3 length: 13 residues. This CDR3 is CSVETGDTDTQYF. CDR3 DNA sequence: TGCAGCGTTGAGACAGGAGACACAGATACGCAGTATTTT.

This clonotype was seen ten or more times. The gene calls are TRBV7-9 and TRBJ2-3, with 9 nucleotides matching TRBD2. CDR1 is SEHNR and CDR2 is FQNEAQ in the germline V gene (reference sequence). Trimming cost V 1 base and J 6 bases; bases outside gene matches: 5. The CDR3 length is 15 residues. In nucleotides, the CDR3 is TGTGCCAGCAGCTTAGTGCTTAGCGGGAGTGATACGCAGTATTTT. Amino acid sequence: CASSLVLSGSDTQYF.

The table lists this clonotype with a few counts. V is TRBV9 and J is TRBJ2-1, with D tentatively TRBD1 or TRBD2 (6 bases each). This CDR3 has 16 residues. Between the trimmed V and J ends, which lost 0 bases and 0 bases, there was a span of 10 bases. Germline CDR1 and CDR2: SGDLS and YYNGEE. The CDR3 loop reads CASSVGGGPSYNEQFF. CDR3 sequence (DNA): TGTGCCAGCAGCGTAGGTGGGGGGCCCTCCTACAATGAGCAGTTCTTC.

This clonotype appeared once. The CDR3 sequence: CASSQQSGVSQETQYF. Here the CDR3 DNA reads TGTGCCAGCAGCCAACAAAGCGGGGTGTCTCAAGAGACCCAGTACTTC. The rearrangement links TRBV7-2 to TRBJ2-5; the match to TRBD2 covers 7 bases. The germline CDR1 and CDR2 sequences are SGHTA and FQGNSA. V lost 5 bases, J lost 2 bases, and 11 bases stayed unmatched. This CDR3 is built from 16 residues.

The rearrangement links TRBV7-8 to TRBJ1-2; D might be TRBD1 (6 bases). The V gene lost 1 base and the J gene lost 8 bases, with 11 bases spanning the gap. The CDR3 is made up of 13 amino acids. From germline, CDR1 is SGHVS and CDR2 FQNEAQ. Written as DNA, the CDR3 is TGTGCCAGCAGCTTAGGCAGCAGGGGAGGCTACACCTTC. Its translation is CASSLGSRGGYTF.

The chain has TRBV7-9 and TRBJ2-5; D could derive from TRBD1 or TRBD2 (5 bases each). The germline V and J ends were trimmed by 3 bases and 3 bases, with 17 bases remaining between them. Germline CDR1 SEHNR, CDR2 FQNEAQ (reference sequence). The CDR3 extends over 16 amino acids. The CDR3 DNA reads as TGTGCCAGCAGCTTGACTGTAGGGACCGATAAAGAGACCCAGTACTTC. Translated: CASSLTVGTDKETQYF.

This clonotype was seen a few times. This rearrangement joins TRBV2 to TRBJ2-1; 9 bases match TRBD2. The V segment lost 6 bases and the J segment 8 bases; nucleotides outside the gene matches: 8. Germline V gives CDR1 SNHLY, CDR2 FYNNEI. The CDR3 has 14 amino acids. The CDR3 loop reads CASRAGLAWDEQFF. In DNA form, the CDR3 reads TGTGCCAGCAGGGCAGGACTAGCGTGGGATGAGCAGTTCTTC. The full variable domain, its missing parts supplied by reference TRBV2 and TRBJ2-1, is EPEVTQTPSHQVTQMGQEVILRCVPISNHLYFYWYRQILGQKVEFLVSFYNNEISEKSEIFDDQFSVERPDGSNFTLKIRSTKLEDSAMYFCASRAGLAWDEQFFGPGTRLTVL.

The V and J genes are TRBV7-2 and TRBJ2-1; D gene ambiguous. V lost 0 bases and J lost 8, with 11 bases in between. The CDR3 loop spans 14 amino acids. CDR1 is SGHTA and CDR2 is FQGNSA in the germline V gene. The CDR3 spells CASSLAPSEYEQFF. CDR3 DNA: TGTGCCAGCAGCTTAGCCCCCTCCGAGTATGAGCAGTTCTTC.

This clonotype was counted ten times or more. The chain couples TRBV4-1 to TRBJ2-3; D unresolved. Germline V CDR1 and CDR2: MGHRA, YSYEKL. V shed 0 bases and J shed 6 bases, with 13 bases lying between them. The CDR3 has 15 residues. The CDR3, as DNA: TGCGCCAGCAGCCAAGATGGCGAGCCCGAGGATACGCAGTATTTT. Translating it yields CASSQDGEPEDTQYF.

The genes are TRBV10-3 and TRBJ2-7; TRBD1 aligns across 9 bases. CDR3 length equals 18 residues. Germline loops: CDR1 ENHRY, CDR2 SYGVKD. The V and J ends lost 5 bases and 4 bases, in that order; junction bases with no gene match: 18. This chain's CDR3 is CAISYTGTGQGLWYEQYF. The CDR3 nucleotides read TGTGCCATCAGTTATACCGGGACAGGGCAGGGACTCTGGTACGAGCAGTACTTC.

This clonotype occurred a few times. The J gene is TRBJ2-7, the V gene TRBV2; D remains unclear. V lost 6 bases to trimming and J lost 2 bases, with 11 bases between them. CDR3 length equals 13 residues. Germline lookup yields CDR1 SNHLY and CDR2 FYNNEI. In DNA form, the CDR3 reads TGTGCCAGCAGGATAACGGAACCCTACGAGCAGTACTTC. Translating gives CASRITEPYEQYF.

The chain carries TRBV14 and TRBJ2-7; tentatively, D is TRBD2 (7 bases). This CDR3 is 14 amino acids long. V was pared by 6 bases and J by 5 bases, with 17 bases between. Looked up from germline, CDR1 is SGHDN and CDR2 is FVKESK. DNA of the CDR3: TGTGCCAGCAGTCTCGGGGGGCCGTCCCACGAGCAGTACTTC. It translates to CASSLGGPSHEQYF.

The CDR3 loop reads CASSPGTSAHNEQFF. CDR3 coding DNA: TGTGCCAGCAGCCCAGGGACTAGCGCTCACAATGAGCAGTTCTTC. The chain is built from TRBV6-2 or TRBV6-3 and TRBJ2-1; 10 bases align to TRBD2. This CDR3 is 15 amino acids long. From germline, CDR1 is MNHEY and CDR2 SVGEGT. The V segment lost 6 bases and the J segment 5 bases; nucleotides outside the gene matches: 7.

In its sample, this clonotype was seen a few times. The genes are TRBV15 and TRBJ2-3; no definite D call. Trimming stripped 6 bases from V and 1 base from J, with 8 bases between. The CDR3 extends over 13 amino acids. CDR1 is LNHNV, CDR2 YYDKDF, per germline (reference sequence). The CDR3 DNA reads TGTGCCACCAGAGTGCCTGGCACAGATACGCAGTATTTT. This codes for CATRVPGTDTQYF.

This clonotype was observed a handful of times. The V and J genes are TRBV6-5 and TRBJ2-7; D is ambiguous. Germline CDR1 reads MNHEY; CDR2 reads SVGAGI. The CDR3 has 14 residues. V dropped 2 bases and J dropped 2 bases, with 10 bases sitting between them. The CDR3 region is CASSYALGTYEQYF. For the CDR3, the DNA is TGTGCCAGCAGTTACGCCCTGGGGACCTACGAGCAGTACTTC.

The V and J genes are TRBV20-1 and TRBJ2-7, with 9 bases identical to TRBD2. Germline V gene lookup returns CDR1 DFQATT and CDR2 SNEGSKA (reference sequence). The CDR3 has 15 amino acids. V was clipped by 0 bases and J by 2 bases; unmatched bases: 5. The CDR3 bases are TGCAGTGCTAGAGATCTCCTAGCGGGGCCCTACGAGCAGTACTTC. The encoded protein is CSARDLLAGPYEQYF.

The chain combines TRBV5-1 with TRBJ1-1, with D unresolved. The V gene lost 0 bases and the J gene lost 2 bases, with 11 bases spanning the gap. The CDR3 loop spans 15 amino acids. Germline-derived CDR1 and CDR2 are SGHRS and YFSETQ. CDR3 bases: TGCGCCAGCAGCTTGGAGGGAGGTAGAAACACTGAAGCTTTCTTT. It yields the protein CASSLEGGRNTEAFF.

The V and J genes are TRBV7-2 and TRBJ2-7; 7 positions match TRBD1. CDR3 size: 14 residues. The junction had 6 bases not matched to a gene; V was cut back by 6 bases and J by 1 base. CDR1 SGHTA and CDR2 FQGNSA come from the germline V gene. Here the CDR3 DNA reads TGTGCCAGCAGTCCTAACAGGGGATCCTACGAGCAGTACTTC. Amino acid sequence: CASSPNRGSYEQYF.

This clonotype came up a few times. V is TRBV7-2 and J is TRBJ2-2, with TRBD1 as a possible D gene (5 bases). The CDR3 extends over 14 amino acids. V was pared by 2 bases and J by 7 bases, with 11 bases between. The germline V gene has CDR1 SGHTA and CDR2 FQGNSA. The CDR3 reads CASSLLWGGGELFF. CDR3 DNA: TGTGCCAGCAGCTTACTCTGGGGCGGCGGGGAGCTGTTTTTT.